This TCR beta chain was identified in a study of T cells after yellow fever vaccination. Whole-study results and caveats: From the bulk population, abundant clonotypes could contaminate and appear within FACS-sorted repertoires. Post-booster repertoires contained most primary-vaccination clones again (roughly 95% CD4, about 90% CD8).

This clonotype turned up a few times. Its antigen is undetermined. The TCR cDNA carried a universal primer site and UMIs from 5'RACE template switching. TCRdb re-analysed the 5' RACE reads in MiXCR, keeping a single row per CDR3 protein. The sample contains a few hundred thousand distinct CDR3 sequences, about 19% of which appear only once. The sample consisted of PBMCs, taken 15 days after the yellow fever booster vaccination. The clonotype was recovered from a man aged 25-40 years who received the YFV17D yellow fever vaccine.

The chain's CDR3 is CASSSSGTSYNEQFF. DNA for the CDR3: TGTGCCAGCAGTTCCTCCGGGACTAGCTACAATGAGCAGTTCTTC. This sequence joins TRBV6-5 and TRBJ2-1; 8 bases align to TRBD2. The CDR3 is made up of 15 amino acids. CDR1 MNHEY and CDR2 SVGAGI come from the germline V gene. The trim removed 4 bases at V and 3 bases at J, leaving 5 bases unmatched.